These 25 T cell receptor beta chains were sequenced from one sample in a study of blood T cell repertoires in COVID-19. Clones were read by immunoSEQ multiplex PCR, and TCRdb kept only the in-frame ones, dropping some. The table includes about 58,000 clones, around 90% detected once. The sequenced material came from peripheral blood. These receptors all stem from a man aged 55 to 70 with active COVID-19.

The chain combines TRBV3-1 (or the pseudogene TRBV3-2) with TRBJ2-7, with TRBD2 matching over 10 bases. This CDR3 is built from 16 residues. The V and J ends lost 4 bases and 2 bases, in that order; junction bases with no gene match: 8. CDR1 is LGHDT, CDR2 YNNKEL, per germline (reference sequence). The CDR3: CASSRSSGRNPYEQYF. The CDR3 region has the DNA TGTGCCAGCAGCCGTTCTAGCGGGAGAAACCCCTACGAGCAGTACTTC.

The rearrangement uses TRBV7-2 and TRBJ2-7, with 8 nucleotides matching TRBD1. Trimming removed 7 bases from V and 3 bases from J; junction bases left unmatched: 8. The CDR3 length is 14 residues. From germline, CDR1 is SGHTA and CDR2 FQGNSA. The CDR3 protein is CASNLQGGSYEQYF. CDR3 nucleotides: TGTGCCAGCAACCTACAGGGGGGTAGCTACGAGCAGTACTTC.

This sequence joins TRBV30 and TRBJ2-7, with D unclear. Germline V lookup: CDR1 GTSNPN, CDR2 SVGIG (reference sequence). This CDR3 has 12 amino acids. The V end lost 1 base, the J end lost 1 base, and 5 bases lay between the germline ends. The CDR3 here is CAWSAQSYEQYF. The CDR3 DNA follows: TGTGCCTGGAGTGCCCAGTCCTACGAGCAGTACTTC.

This clone was seen a handful of times. This chain joins TRBV11-1 and TRBJ2-7; 8 nucleotides line up with TRBD1. CDR1 is SGHAT, CDR2 FQDESV, per germline (reference sequence). With 4 bases clipped from V and 4 bases from J, the junction kept 9 bases outside the gene matches. CDR3 length: 15 amino acids. The CDR3 bases are TGTGCCAGCAGCTCCCAGACAGGGGCGAGGTACGAGCAGTACTTC. This codes for CASSSQTGARYEQYF.

This clone was recorded a few times. This chain joins TRBV28 and TRBJ2-7, with 8 bases matching TRBD2. The V gene end was trimmed by 6 bases and the J gene end by 6 bases; junction bases not matched to a gene: 10. The CDR3 consists of 14 residues. Germline CDR1 is MDHEN and CDR2 is SYDVKM. Written as DNA, the CDR3 is TGTGCCAGCAGGCGAACCGGGACTAGGGGCGAGCAGTACTTC. Its translation: CASRRTGTRGEQYF.

The genes are TRBV5-5 and TRBJ1-4; D is perhaps TRBD1 (5 bases). Germline CDR1 and CDR2: SGHKS and YYEKEE (reference sequence). V lost 4 bases and J lost 3, with 16 bases in between. The CDR3 runs 16 residues. The CDR3 sequence is CASSPPSGVANEKLFF. The CDR3, as DNA: TGTGCCAGCAGCCCACCATCGGGGGTCGCTAATGAAAAACTGTTTTTT.

This chain uses TRBV30 with TRBJ2-3, with a tentative D call TRBD2 (6 bases). CDR3 length: 13 amino acids. V lost 5 bases, J lost 6 bases, and 15 bases lay in between. CDR1 GTSNPN and CDR2 SVGIG come from the germline V gene (reference sequence). The CDR3 DNA reads TGTGCCTGGGGCCTGGGAGGCTCGGATACGCAGTATTTT. This gives the protein CAWGLGGSDTQYF.

This clone was counted between two and nine times. The V call is TRBV6-2 or TRBV6-3, the J call TRBJ2-5; TRBD1 aligns across 7 bases. V shed 5 bases, J shed 6 bases, and the junction held 9 bases outside the gene matches. CDR1 is MNHEY and CDR2 is SVGEGT in the germline V gene. CDR3 length equals 14 residues. CDR3 DNA: TGTGCCAGCAGTCCCGGGACAGATATGAAGACCCAGTACTTC. It codes for CASSPGTDMKTQYF.

This clone has just one count. The chain recombines TRBV3-1 (or the pseudogene TRBV3-2) with TRBJ2-7; a weak D match, TRBD2 (5 bases). Germline V lookup: CDR1 LGHDT, CDR2 YNNKEL (reference sequence). V was cut by 5 bases and J by 2 bases, with 13 bases left in between. This CDR3 is 14 amino acids long. The CDR3 nucleotides read TGTGCCAGCAGCACCCGGACTTCCCCCTACGAGCAGTACTTC. The encoded protein is CASSTRTSPYEQYF.

The chain carries TRBV18 and TRBJ2-7; the D is unclear. Looked up from germline, CDR1 is KGHSH and CDR2 is LQKENI. This CDR3 contains 15 residues. V was clipped by 6 bases and J by 0 bases, with 15 bases between them. CDR3 in amino acids: CASSPGQALSYEQYF. The CDR3 region has the DNA TGTGCCAGCTCTCCCGGCCAGGCCCTCTCCTACGAGCAGTACTTC.

This chain connects TRBV30 to TRBJ1-4; TRBD1 aligns across 10 bases. The germline gives CDR1 GTSNPN, CDR2 SVGIG (reference sequence). V was clipped by 3 bases and J by 0 bases; unmatched bases: 1. The CDR3 has 15 amino acids. The CDR3 sequence: CAWSGTGATNEKLFF. In DNA form, the CDR3 reads TGTGCCTGGAGCGGGACAGGGGCAACTAATGAAAAACTGTTTTTT.

The chain combines TRBV29-1 with TRBJ2-7; D is possibly TRBD2 (5 bases). Deletions cut 6 bases from V and 4 bases from J, with 22 bases between. The CDR3 consists of 15 residues. Germline CDR1 SQVTM, CDR2 ANQGSEA. In nucleotides, the CDR3 is TGCAGCGTGAGGGAAGACACGGGGTTGGTGTACGAGCAGTACTTC. Translating gives CSVREDTGLVYEQYF.

The chain is built from TRBV5-1 and TRBJ1-2; 9 bases are a match to TRBD1. J lost 5 bases, V lost 0 bases, and 5 bases had no gene match. The CDR3 has 15 amino acids. Germline values: CDR1 SGHRS, CDR2 YFSETQ. In DNA, the CDR3 is TGCGCCAGCAGCTTGGATCCGGGACAGGGTTATGGCTACACCTTC. It specifies CASSLDPGQGYGYTF.

V and J are TRBV5-6 and TRBJ1-2; D remains unclear. This CDR3 is 16 amino acids long. CDR1 is SGHDT, CDR2 YYEEEE, per germline. V dropped 1 base and J dropped 1 base, with 14 bases sitting between them. In nucleotides, the CDR3 is TGTGCCAGCAGCTTGAAAAGACTCAGCAGTAACTATGGCTACACCTTC. It codes for CASSLKRLSSNYGYTF.

The chain couples TRBV9 to TRBJ1-1, with 8 bases fitting TRBD1. V trimming: 7 bases; J trimming: 1 base; junction bases outside the gene matches: 3. CDR1 SGDLS and CDR2 YYNGEE come from the germline V gene. The length of the CDR3 is 13 residues. The CDR3 here is CASGQGPNTEAFF. The DNA for the CDR3 is TGTGCCAGCGGACAGGGACCGAACACTGAAGCTTTCTTT.

The rearrangement links TRBV2 to TRBJ2-5, with D tentatively TRBD1 (6 bases). The germline V and J ends were trimmed by 6 bases and 9 bases, with 17 bases remaining between them. This CDR3 contains 13 residues. Germline V gene lookup returns CDR1 SNHLY and CDR2 FYNNEI. DNA of the CDR3: TGTGCCAGCAGGGACAGACAAAGTTGGGCCCAGTACTTC. Residues: CASRDRQSWAQYF.

The chain carries TRBV2 and TRBJ1-1; D not certain. The CDR3 extends over 13 amino acids. Germline lookup yields CDR1 SNHLY and CDR2 FYNNEI. V was clipped by 7 bases and J by 3 bases, with 12 bases between them. CDR3 in amino acids: CASTRTRDTEAFF. CDR3 nucleotides: TGTGCCAGCACCCGGACGAGGGACACTGAAGCTTTCTTT.

The chain uses TRBV28 and TRBJ2-1; TRBD1 is a possible D gene (5 bases). The CDR3 has 12 residues. V shed 11 bases and J shed 8 bases, with 16 bases lying between them. CDR1 MDHEN and CDR2 SYDVKM come from the germline V gene. CDR3 in amino acids: CAVLDTKDEQFF. CDR3 in DNA: TGTGCCGTTCTGGACACCAAGGATGAGCAGTTCTTC.

V usage is TRBV28 and J usage is TRBJ2-2; TRBD1 is a possible D gene (6 bases). Trimming left V 6 bases short and J 5 bases short, with 10 bases between. The CDR3 is 13 amino acids. Germline CDR1 and CDR2: MDHEN and SYDVKM. The CDR3 sequence is CASSLTGTGELFF. DNA for the CDR3: TGTGCCAGCAGCTTAACAGGGACCGGGGAGCTGTTTTTT.

The chain has TRBV6-5 and TRBJ1-1; D is undetermined. The CDR3 runs 13 residues. Germline V lookup: CDR1 MNHEY, CDR2 SVGAGI. V was shortened by 6 bases and J by 3 bases, with 11 bases between the two germline ends. CDR3 residues: CASRGLRDTEAFF. The CDR3 DNA is TGTGCCAGCAGAGGACTACGGGACACTGAAGCTTTCTTT.

The chain combines TRBV2 with TRBJ1-5, with TRBD1 identical over 9 bases. The CDR3 sequence is 15 residues long. Germline V gene data show CDR1 as SNHLY and CDR2 as FYNNEI. After removal of 5 bases from V and 5 bases from J, the junction contained 7 bases not matched to a gene. The CDR3 loop reads CASSWTGARDQPQHF. In DNA, the CDR3 is TGTGCCAGCAGTTGGACAGGGGCCCGGGATCAGCCCCAGCATTTT.

J is TRBJ2-1 and V is TRBV5-4; 11 bases are a match to TRBD2. Unmatched junction bases numbered 10, after V lost 3 bases and J lost 2 bases. The CDR3 is 18 amino acids. The germline V gene encodes CDR1 SGHNT and CDR2 YYREEE (reference sequence). The CDR3 sequence is CASSSPLLAGVTYNEQFF. For the CDR3, the DNA is TGTGCCAGCAGCTCCCCTTTACTAGCGGGGGTAACCTACAATGAGCAGTTCTTC.

The V gene is TRBV4-3, the J gene TRBJ2-1; perhaps TRBD2 as D (6 bases). This CDR3 has 14 residues. Germline V lookup: CDR1 LGHNA, CDR2 YSLEER. The V end lost 0 bases, the J end lost 15 bases, and 18 bases lay between the germline ends. CDR3 amino acids: CASSQEVQGLGRFF. The CDR3 DNA sequence: TGCGCCAGCAGCCAAGAGGTCCAGGGACTGGGAAGGTTCTTC.

This rearrangement joins TRBV5-1 to TRBJ2-4; weak D call: TRBD2 (5 bases). The CDR3 extends over 13 amino acids. Trimming cost V 0 bases and J 7 bases, with 8 bases left between them. Germline lookup yields CDR1 SGHRS and CDR2 YFSETQ. CDR3 loop: CASSLAGENIQYF. The CDR3 DNA is TGCGCCAGCAGCTTGGCCGGGGAGAACATTCAGTACTTC. The full variable domain, in which reference TRBV5-1 and TRBJ2-4 provide the parts outside the CDR3, is KAGVTQTPRYLIKTRGQQVTLSCSPISGHRSVSWYQQTPGQGLQFLFEYFSETQRNKGNFPGRFSGRQFSNSRSEMNVSTLELGDSALYLCASSLAGENIQYFGAGTRLSVL.

This clone appeared once. This chain links TRBV5-1 with TRBJ2-5; 9 nucleotides match TRBD1. V lost 4 bases to trimming and J lost 4 bases; unmatched junction nucleotides: 8. Germline V gene sequence: CDR1 SGHRS, CDR2 YFSETQ. The CDR3 consists of 15 residues. The CDR3 DNA follows: TGCGCCAGCAGCGGTACAGGGGGCGCCCGAGAGACCCAGTACTTC. This translates into CASSGTGGARETQYF. The whole variable domain, remainder taken from reference TRBV5-1 and TRBJ2-5, is KAGVTQTPRYLIKTRGQQVTLSCSPISGHRSVSWYQQTPGQGLQFLFEYFSETQRNKGNFPGRFSGRQFSNSRSEMNVSTLELGDSALYLCASSGTGGARETQYFGPGTRLLVL.